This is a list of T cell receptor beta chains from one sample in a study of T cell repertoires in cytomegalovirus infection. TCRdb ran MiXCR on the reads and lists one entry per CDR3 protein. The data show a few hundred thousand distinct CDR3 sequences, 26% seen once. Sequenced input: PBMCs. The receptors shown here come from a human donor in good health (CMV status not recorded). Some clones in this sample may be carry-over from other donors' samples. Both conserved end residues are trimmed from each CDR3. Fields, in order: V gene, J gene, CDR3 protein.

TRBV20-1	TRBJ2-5	SAGSLETQY
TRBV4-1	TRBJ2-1	ASSQGLAGILEQF
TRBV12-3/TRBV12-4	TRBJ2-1	ASGSGLNEQF
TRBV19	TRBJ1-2	ASSAQVTSGYT
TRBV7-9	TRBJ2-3	ASSPLGSGIPDTQY
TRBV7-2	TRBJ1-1	ASSSPQGGGTEAF
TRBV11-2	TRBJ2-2	ASSFHSNTGELF
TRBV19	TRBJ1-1	ASISTLMNTEAF
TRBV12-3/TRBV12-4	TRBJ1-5	ASSLGFYSNQPQH
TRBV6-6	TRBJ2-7	ASRKGAGAYEQY
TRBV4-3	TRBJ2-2	ASSQITSPRGTGELF
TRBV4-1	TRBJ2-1	ASSQVAQTYNEQF
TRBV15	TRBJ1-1	ATSRDRGMNTEAF
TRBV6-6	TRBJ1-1	ASSYSSNTEAF
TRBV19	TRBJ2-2	ASSIGAGEGTGELF
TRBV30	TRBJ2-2	AWSVQGIGELF
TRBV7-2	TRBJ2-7	ASSSLGGSKYEQY
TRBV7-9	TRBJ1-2	ASTQFGDGGYT
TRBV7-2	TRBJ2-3	ASSFDGGDTQY
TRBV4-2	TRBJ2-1	ASSQEREVLYNEQF
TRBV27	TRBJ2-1	ASSSPAGGPVNEQF
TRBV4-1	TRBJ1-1	ASSQVGAGNTEAF
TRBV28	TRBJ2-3	ASQGGADTQY
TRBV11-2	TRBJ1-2	ASSLAFRTGEFNYGYT
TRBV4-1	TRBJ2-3	ASSQGTGVTDTQY
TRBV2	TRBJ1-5	ASSDADFSNQPQH
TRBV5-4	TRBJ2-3	ASSFGEGSTDTQY
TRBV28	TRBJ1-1	ASRIRDSEAF
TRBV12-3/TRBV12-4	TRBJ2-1	ASSPGLYSYNEQF
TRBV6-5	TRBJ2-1	ASTQTWDSSYNEQF
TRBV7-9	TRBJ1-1	ASSPTVENTEAF
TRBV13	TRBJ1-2	ASSSPGQGVYGYT
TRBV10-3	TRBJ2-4	AISESGTGLAKNIQY
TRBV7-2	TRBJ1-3	ASSPWTGGSGNTIY
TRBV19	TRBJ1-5	ASSPETGGNQPQH
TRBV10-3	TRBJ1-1	AISEPAGGTTEAF
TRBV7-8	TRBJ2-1	ASSRRWRGKNNEQF
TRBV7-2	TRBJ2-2	ASSSGLAEITGELF
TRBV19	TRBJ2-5	ASSGLAGKETQY
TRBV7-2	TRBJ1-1	ASSLHRLGTDTEAF
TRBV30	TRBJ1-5	AWTGGSHQPQH
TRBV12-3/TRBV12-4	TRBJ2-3	ASRLGTVGTDTQY